A single TCR beta chain is shown here with its context. Its antigen is unidentified. TCRdb's table, derived via immunoSEQ multiplex PCR, lists solely in-frame clones and lacks some. The sample has about 140,000 clones; approximately 92% are singletons. The data belong to a study of T cell responses to AZD1222 COVID-19 vaccine. Regarding the study as a whole: Elevations in Spike-specific TCR breadth and depth followed administration of two AZD1222 doses. Donors were chiefly white British, with a greater number of females, and clonal diversity was perhaps underestimated.

The CDR3 is 13 amino acids. V was pared by 6 bases and J by 0 bases, with 8 bases between. Per germline, CDR1 SQVTM and CDR2 ANQGSEA. The TCR originated in an adult who received the AZD1222 COVID-19 vaccine. V usage is TRBV29-1 and J usage is TRBJ1-4, with D unclear. Sequencing was performed on peripheral blood, taken 28 days after the second AZD1222 dose. CDR3 DNA: TGCAGCGTATCAGAGGCAACTAATGAAAAACTGTTTTTT. It translates to CSVSEATNEKLFF.